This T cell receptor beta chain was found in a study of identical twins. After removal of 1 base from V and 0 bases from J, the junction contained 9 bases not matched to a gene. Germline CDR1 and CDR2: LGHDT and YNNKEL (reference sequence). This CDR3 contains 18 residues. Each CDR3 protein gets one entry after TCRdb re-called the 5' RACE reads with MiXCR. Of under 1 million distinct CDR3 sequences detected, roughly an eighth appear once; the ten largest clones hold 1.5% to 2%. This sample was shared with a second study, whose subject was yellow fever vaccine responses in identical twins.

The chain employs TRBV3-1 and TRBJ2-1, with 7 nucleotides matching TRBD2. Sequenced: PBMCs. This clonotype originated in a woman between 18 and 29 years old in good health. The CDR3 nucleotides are TGTGCCAGCAGCCAAGTAGGCGGGAGATCAAGCTCCTACAATGAGCAGTTCTTC. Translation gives CASSQVGGRSSSYNEQFF.